Listed here are 20 T cell receptor beta chains from one sample, sequenced in a study of blood T cell repertoires in COVID-19. Using immunoSEQ multiplex PCR, the repertoire was profiled, and TCRdb retains in-frame clones only, with some absent. The sample consists of 410,000 or so clones, about nine tenths of them appearing once. The sequenced material came from peripheral blood. The receptor set was obtained from a woman in her forties with COVID-19, enrolled during active disease.

The chain links TRBV4-1 to TRBJ1-5, with 10 bases aligning to TRBD1. This CDR3 is built from 16 residues. With 2 bases clipped from V and 2 bases from J, the junction kept 3 bases outside the gene matches. Germline loops: CDR1 MGHRA, CDR2 YSYEKL. In nucleotides, the CDR3 is TGCGCCAGCAGCCAACCGGGACAGGGGCGCAATCAGCCCCAGCATTTT. It yields the protein CASSQPGQGRNQPQHF.

This chain's CDR3 is CATRVMGALTDTQYF. Here the CDR3 DNA reads TGTGCCACGCGGGTTATGGGGGCTCTCACAGATACGCAGTATTTT. This chain uses TRBV13 with TRBJ2-3; perhaps TRBD1 as D (6 bases). Trimming stripped 10 bases from V and 2 bases from J, with 19 bases between. The CDR3 has 15 amino acids. Germline lookup yields CDR1 PRHDT and CDR2 FYEKMQ (reference sequence).

The chain joins TRBV5-6 to TRBJ1-1; D is unresolved. With 5 bases removed from V and 1 base from J, the gap between germline ends came to 9 bases. Germline CDR1 and CDR2: SGHDT and YYEEEE. This CDR3 has 13 residues. CDR3 DNA sequence: TGTGCCAGCAGTCTTATTCGGAACACTGAAGCTTTCTTT. This translates into CASSLIRNTEAFF.

The table lists this clone with a few counts. V gene TRBV5-6 combines with J gene TRBJ1-4; 10 nucleotides align to TRBD1. The ends lost 0 bases at V and 4 bases at J; junction bases unmatched: 3. In germline, CDR1 is SGHDT, CDR2 YYEEEE. The CDR3 contains 16 residues. CDR3 protein: CASSLGGQGNNEKLFF. The CDR3 DNA sequence: TGTGCCAGCAGCTTGGGGGGACAGGGGAATAATGAAAAACTGTTTTTT.

The chain carries TRBV7-9 and TRBJ1-5; D possibly corresponds to TRBD1 (5 bases). The V gene's germline CDR1 is SEHNR and CDR2 FQNEAQ (reference sequence). Between the trimmed V and J ends, which lost 5 bases and 2 bases, there was a span of 16 bases. CDR3 size: 16 residues. The CDR3 DNA is TGTGCCAGCAGCCTAGGGACGGGGAGTGGCAATCAGCCCCAGCATTTT. Translated, it gives CASSLGTGSGNQPQHF.

This chain connects TRBV28 to TRBJ1-1, with D tentatively TRBD1 (5 bases). The CDR3 extends over 15 amino acids. Germline CDR1 reads MDHEN; CDR2 reads SYDVKM. Trimming removed 3 bases from V and 0 bases from J, with 11 bases in between. CDR3 sequence: CASSFFIRVNTEAFF. The CDR3 DNA reads as TGTGCCAGCAGTTTTTTCATCAGGGTGAACACTGAAGCTTTCTTT.

The chain employs TRBV6-5 and TRBJ1-1; D not resolved. The CDR3 is 13 residues long. The germline gives CDR1 MNHEY, CDR2 SVGAGI. Trimming took off 6 bases at V and 4 bases at J, with 12 bases between the two ends. The CDR3 DNA reads as TGTGCCAGCAGCCCAAGACTCCCCACTGAAGCTTTCTTT. Translated: CASSPRLPTEAFF.

This clone showed up just once. The chain has TRBV4-3 and TRBJ2-1; 10 bases line up with TRBD2. The germline V gene has CDR1 LGHNA and CDR2 YSLEER. CDR3 length: 14 residues. J lost 9 bases, V lost 2 bases, and 4 bases had no gene match. CDR3 amino acids: CASSQNLAGAEQFF. The CDR3 DNA is TGCGCCAGCAGCCAAAATCTAGCGGGAGCTGAGCAGTTCTTC.

V is TRBV18 and J is TRBJ2-7, with D possibly being TRBD2 (6 bases). Germline CDR1 KGHSH, CDR2 LQKENI. This CDR3 region has 17 residues. Trimming took 1 base from V and 7 from J, leaving 23 bases between them. The CDR3 is CASSPRVVRDLIREQYF. As DNA, the CDR3 is TGTGCCAGCTCACCACGGGTGGTGCGGGATCTTATACGGGAGCAGTACTTC.

The CDR3 here is CASSLGQTYYGYTF. The CDR3 nucleotides read TGTGCCAGCAGCCTGGGACAGACCTACTATGGCTACACCTTC. V is TRBV7-8 and J is TRBJ1-2; 7 bases agree with TRBD1. Trimming at V came to 5 bases and at J to 3 bases, leaving 6 bases not matched to a gene. The CDR3 length is 14 residues. The germline V gene encodes CDR1 SGHVS and CDR2 FQNEAQ.

The chain employs TRBV27 and TRBJ1-6; TRBD1 matches at 7 bases. Germline CDR1 is MNHEY and CDR2 is SMNVEV (reference sequence). This CDR3 is 14 amino acids long. The junction had 5 bases not matched to a gene; V was cut back by 5 bases and J by 7 bases. The DNA of the CDR3 is TGTGCCAGCAGTCTTCCGGACAGGAATTCACCCCTCCACTTT. Amino acid sequence: CASSLPDRNSPLHF.

This clone appeared once. The rearrangement joins TRBV7-2 to TRBJ2-2; 7 bases match TRBD1. The CDR3 covers 15 residues. The germline V gene encodes CDR1 SGHTA and CDR2 FQGNSA. V shed 2 bases and J 3 bases; nucleotides not matched to a gene: 3. CDR3 bases: TGTGCCAGCAGCTTAAGACAGGGTCACACCGGGGAGCTGTTTTTT. This codes for CASSLRQGHTGELFF.

This rearrangement joins TRBV11-1 to TRBJ2-5, with D possibly TRBD1 on 5 matching bases. Per germline, CDR1 SGHAT and CDR2 FQDESV (reference sequence). CDR3 length: 15 amino acids. V shed 0 bases and J shed 1 base, with 9 bases lying between them. CDR3 in DNA: TGTGCCAGCAGCTTAGCGCTCACAGGCCAAGAGACCCAGTACTTC. This sequence encodes CASSLALTGQETQYF.

This chain uses TRBV18 with TRBJ2-5, with no clear D. The V gene lost 0 bases and the J gene lost 1 base, with 12 bases spanning the gap. The CDR3 runs 16 residues. Germline V gene sequence: CDR1 KGHSH, CDR2 LQKENI. The CDR3 DNA reads as TGTGCCAGCTCACCACCGTCTAGTGTCAGCCAAGAGACCCAGTACTTC. Translation gives CASSPPSSVSQETQYF. The full variable domain, rest sourced from reference TRBV18 and TRBJ2-5, is NAGVMQNPRHLVRRRGQEARLRCSPMKGHSHVYWYRQLPEEGLKFMVYLQKENIIDESGMPKERFSAEFPKEGPSILRIQQVVRGDSAAYFCASSPPSSVSQETQYFGPGTRLLVL.

The chain recombines TRBV28 with TRBJ1-5, with 7 bases lining up with TRBD1. CDR1 MDHEN and CDR2 SYDVKM come from the germline V gene. This CDR3 contains 15 residues. V gave up 5 bases and J gave up 6 bases; unmatched junction bases: 10. CDR3 sequence (DNA): TGTGCCAGCAGTCTCCGTAGACAGGGAGGTCAGCCCCAGCATTTT. It is translated as CASSLRRQGGQPQHF.

The V and J genes are TRBV2 and TRBJ1-3, with a tentative D call TRBD1 (5 bases). The CDR3 is made up of 16 amino acids. The V end lost 2 bases, the J end lost 2 bases, and 13 bases lay between the germline ends. The germline V gene has CDR1 SNHLY and CDR2 FYNNEI. This CDR3 reads CASSENNRYPGNTIYF. The CDR3 DNA reads TGTGCCAGCAGTGAAAATAACAGGTACCCTGGAAACACCATATATTTT.

V gene TRBV28 combines with J gene TRBJ1-4; weak D call: TRBD1 (5 bases). Germline values: CDR1 MDHEN, CDR2 SYDVKM. The CDR3 is 15 amino acids. V was clipped by 1 base and J by 0 bases, with 6 bases between them. The CDR3 loop reads CASSLLGATNEKLFF. The CDR3 DNA reads TGTGCCAGCAGTTTATTAGGGGCAACTAATGAAAAACTGTTTTTT.

A single count supports this clone. The chain uses TRBV2 and TRBJ1-3; TRBD1 matches 7 bases. V was clipped by 4 bases and J by 4 bases; unmatched bases: 4. This CDR3 has 14 residues. Looked up from germline, CDR1 is SNHLY and CDR2 is FYNNEI. This CDR3 reads CASSVGTDGNTIYF. CDR3 nucleotides: TGTGCCAGCAGTGTAGGGACAGACGGAAACACCATATATTTT.

CDR3 DNA: TGTGCCACCACCCCCGGGACAGTCAATTCACCCCTCCACTTT. Translating it yields CATTPGTVNSPLHF. The chain employs TRBV15 and TRBJ1-6; 7 bases are a match to TRBD1. The V gene end was trimmed by 7 bases and the J gene end by 7 bases; junction bases not matched to a gene: 7. The CDR3 totals 14 residues. Germline V CDR1 and CDR2: LNHNV, YYDKDF (reference sequence).

This chain connects TRBV4-3 to TRBJ2-1; unclear D gene. Germline CDR1 reads LGHNA; CDR2 reads YSLEER. The CDR3 consists of 16 residues. Deletions cut 0 bases from V and 4 bases from J, with 13 bases between. Here the CDR3 reads CASSQDRLETYNEQFF. The DNA for the CDR3 is TGCGCCAGCAGCCAAGACCGCCTAGAGACTTACAATGAGCAGTTCTTC.